The 5 T cell receptor beta chains listed next were all sequenced from one sample in a study of blood T cell repertoires in COVID-19. Here immunoSEQ multiplex PCR was the method, and the copy in TCRdb shows in-frame clones only, minus some. This table holds roughly 250,000 clones, more than 75% found once. The specimen sequenced was PBMCs or T cells enriched from blood (not recorded which). The source is a woman in her forties or fifties who had recovered from COVID-19.

The genes are TRBV6-5 and TRBJ1-3; TRBD1 might be the D (5 bases). CDR1 and CDR2 from the germline V gene are MNHEY and SVGAGI. The CDR3 has 14 amino acids. V lost 8 bases to trimming and J lost 4 bases, with 15 bases between them. CDR3 in amino acids: CASGRGSPGNTIYF. The CDR3 coding sequence is TGTGCCAGCGGGAGGGGCAGCCCGGGAAACACCATATATTTT.

The chain couples TRBV15 to TRBJ1-4; TRBD1 matches at 10 bases. The CDR3 spans 15 residues. Looked up from germline, CDR1 is LNHNV and CDR2 is YYDKDF (reference sequence). Trimming at V came to 0 bases and at J to 7 bases, leaving 2 bases not matched to a gene. CDR3 amino acids: CATSREGDRGEKLFF. DNA for the CDR3: TGTGCCACCAGCAGAGAAGGGGACAGGGGTGAAAAACTGTTTTTT.

This chain connects TRBV3-1 (or the pseudogene TRBV3-2) to TRBJ2-7; 8 nucleotides agree with TRBD2. CDR1 LGHDT and CDR2 YNNKEL come from the germline V gene (reference sequence). There are 16 residues in the CDR3. V lost 4 bases to trimming and J lost 3 bases; unmatched junction nucleotides: 11. CDR3 sequence reads: CASSRKSGSGIYEQYF. The CDR3 nucleotides are TGTGCCAGCAGCCGAAAAAGCGGGAGTGGAATCTACGAGCAGTACTTC.

This clone was picked up one time. V usage is TRBV28 and J usage is TRBJ2-2, with D possibly matching TRBD1 (6 bases). This CDR3 is 14 amino acids long. Germline CDR1 is MDHEN and CDR2 is SYDVKM. With 6 bases removed from V and 6 bases from J, the gap between germline ends came to 14 bases. As DNA, the CDR3 is TGTGCCAGCAGCAATCTCCCAGGGGCCGGGGAGCTGTTTTTT. Amino acid sequence: CASSNLPGAGELFF.

The V call is TRBV5-1, the J call TRBJ2-3; 8 bases align to TRBD2. CDR3 size: 16 residues. Germline-derived CDR1 and CDR2 are SGHRS and YFSETQ. Unmatched junction bases numbered 7, after V lost 4 bases and J lost 0 bases. CDR3 bases: TGCGCCAGCAGCACTGGACTAGCTGTAAGCACAGATACGCAGTATTTT. Amino acids: CASSTGLAVSTDTQYF.